Described below is a single TCR beta chain sequence and its context. Its cognate antigen is unknown. The sample originates from a study of T cells in Graves' hyperthyroidism and ophthalmopathy. Study-wide background: The initial diagnosis was the point when peripheral blood was collected, ahead of any treatment.

Broader study findings: Ophthalmopathy, which appeared later, was predicted by the model a median roughly 6.4 months before onset.

Uncontrolled infection, other autoimmune disease, pregnancy or lactation excluded patients. The authors obtained PBMCs from roughly 10 ml of fresh peripheral blood. This CDR3 region has 15 residues. From germline, CDR1 is SGHRS and CDR2 YFSETQ. V lost 4 bases and J lost 3, with 17 bases in between. Regions amplified from RNA transcripts were the TCR beta CDR3 regions. When the TCR CDR3 underwent first-round RT-PCR, the HTBI primer set was used. One entry per CDR3 protein, called by TCRdb with MiXCR from the multiplex PCR reads. The sample lists under 400,000 distinct CDR3 sequences; around 25% were seen once.

What was sequenced was blood. The rearrangement uses TRBV5-1 and TRBJ2-7, with TRBD1 as a possible D gene (6 bases). This TCR was recovered from a man between 45 and 60 years old with Graves' hyperthyroidism. The CDR3 loop is CASSLGQLLNYEQYF. The CDR3 nucleotides read TGCGCCAGCAGCCTAGGACAGCTGCTGAACTACGAGCAGTACTTC.